The next 23 T cell receptor beta chains were all read from a single sample in a study of Graves' ophthalmopathy and Graves' hyperthyroidism. Investigators amplified TCR beta CDR3 regions from RNA transcripts. A first-round RT-PCR used HTBI primers, followed by a second-round multiplex PCR. TCRdb ran MiXCR on the multiplex PCR reads and lists one entry per CDR3 protein. The repertoire includes 150,000 to 200,000 distinct CDR3 sequences, 39% of them detected once, and about 9.5% sits in the top ten. The sequencing input was peripheral blood. The receptor source for this set is a young man with Graves' ophthalmopathy.

This clonotype has ten or more counts. A read error may account for a junction end that differs from germline. The gene calls are TRBV7-7 and TRBJ2-5; D is undetermined. The CDR3 consists of 13 residues. Germline values: CDR1 SSHAT, CDR2 FNYEAQ (reference sequence). CDR3 in amino acids: CASSFEQQETQYF. In nucleotides, the CDR3 is TGTGCTAGCAGCTTTGAACAGCAAGAGACCCAGTACTTC.

The V and J genes are TRBV7-3 and TRBJ2-5; TRBD2 agrees at 14 bases. Losses at the gene ends were 1 base for V and 5 bases for J; bases not matched to a gene: 15. Germline V gene lookup returns CDR1 SGHTA and CDR2 FQGTGA. CDR3 length: 20 amino acids. CDR3 loop: CASSLRLGGLAGVRGETQYF. DNA for the CDR3: TGTGCCAGCAGCTTAAGGCTAGGGGGACTAGCGGGAGTACGAGGGGAGACCCAGTACTTC.

This clonotype was found many times. The rearrangement links TRBV12-3 or TRBV12-4 to TRBJ2-5; unclear D gene. This CDR3 has 13 residues. V lost 6 bases and J 4 bases, leaving 12 bases between the germline ends. This chain's CDR3 is CASRQHAGETQYF. CDR3 nucleotides: TGTGCCAGCAGACAACATGCAGGAGAGACCCAGTACTTC.

This chain links TRBV12-3 or TRBV12-4 with TRBJ2-5; D uncertain. The CDR3 runs to 11 residues. V lost 4 bases and J 7 bases, leaving 7 bases between the germline ends. This chain's CDR3 is CASSYFWTQYF. CDR3 DNA: TGTGCCAGCAGTTATTTCTGGACCCAGTACTTC.

J is TRBJ1-1 and V is TRBV6-1; D might be TRBD1 (5 bases). Germline lookup yields CDR1 MNHNS and CDR2 SASEGT. The CDR3 extends over 16 amino acids. The V end lost 8 bases, the J end lost 1 base, and 20 bases lay between the germline ends. The CDR3 bases are TGTGCCAGCCTCTTGGCAGGGCCAAGTGAGAACACTGAAGCTTTCTTT. Its translation: CASLLAGPSENTEAFF.

In its sample, this clonotype was seen once. J is TRBJ1-1 and V is TRBV5-1; tentative D call: TRBD1 (6 bases). V was pared by 4 bases and J by 4 bases, with 14 bases between. The CDR3 consists of 14 residues. Per the germline V gene, CDR1 is SGHRS and CDR2 is YFSETQ. CDR3 in amino acids: CASSREQGSTEAFF. The DNA of the CDR3 is TGCGCCAGCAGCCGAGAACAGGGTAGCACTGAAGCTTTCTTT.

This clonotype was recorded at least ten times. The chain couples TRBV11-3 to TRBJ2-5, with TRBD1 identical over 8 bases. V lost 4 bases and J lost 4; bases outside the gene matches: 8. The CDR3 runs 15 residues. Germline CDR1 reads SGHNT; CDR2 reads YENEEA. CDR3 nucleotides: TGTGCCAGCAGCTCGTACGGACAGGGTAGAGAGACCCAGTACTTC. Protein sequence: CASSSYGQGRETQYF.

Ten or more counts support this clonotype. In DNA form, the CDR3 reads TGTGCCAGCTCACCGAACCAGGGGCTTAAAGAGACCCAGTACTTC. Translated: CASSPNQGLKETQYF. The rearrangement links TRBV18 to TRBJ2-5; D is possibly TRBD1 (6 bases). CDR1 is KGHSH and CDR2 is LQKENI in the germline V gene. With 3 bases removed from V and 3 bases from J, the gap between germline ends came to 14 bases. The CDR3 is made up of 15 amino acids. The entire variable domain, with the rest obtained from reference TRBV18 and TRBJ2-5, is as follows: NAGVMQNPRHLVRRRGQEARLRCSPMKGHSHVYWYRQLPEEGLKFMVYLQKENIIDESGMPKERFSAEFPKEGPSILRIQQVVRGDSAAYFCASSPNQGLKETQYFGPGTRLLVL.

As DNA, the CDR3 is TGTGCCATCAGGGACGGTGGGCCCACTGAAGCTTTCTTT. Amino acids: CAIRDGGPTEAFF. The V and J genes are TRBV10-3 and TRBJ1-1, with D unresolved. Germline CDR1 reads ENHRY; CDR2 reads SYGVKD. Trimming removed 6 bases from V and 4 bases from J, with 12 bases in between. This CDR3 has 13 residues.

This clonotype was seen repeatedly, ten times or more. The V call is TRBV4-1, the J call TRBJ2-4; a weak D match, TRBD2 (5 bases). The V and J ends lost 8 bases and 1 base respectively, with 21 bases between them. The CDR3 is 17 amino acids. Germline V lookup: CDR1 MGHRA, CDR2 YSYEKL. CDR3 sequence: CASAPGRGFGAKNIQYF. In DNA form, the CDR3 reads TGCGCCAGCGCCCCGGGGAGAGGGTTCGGGGCCAAAAACATTCAGTACTTC.

This clonotype was counted many times. The J gene is TRBJ2-6, the V gene TRBV12-3 or TRBV12-4; maybe TRBD2 (5 bases). Between the trimmed V and J ends, which lost 3 bases and 2 bases, there was a span of 11 bases. The CDR3 loop spans 16 amino acids. The CDR3 sequence: CASSFRGDPGANVLTF. CDR3 nucleotide sequence: TGTGCCAGCAGTTTCCGGGGAGACCCTGGGGCCAACGTCCTGACTTTC.

In DNA, the CDR3 is TGCAGTGCACGGGACAGGCTGGTGAACACTGAAGCTTTCTTT. Translation: CSARDRLVNTEAFF. The V call is TRBV20-1, the J call TRBJ1-1; 8 bases are shared with TRBD1. V gave up 6 bases and J gave up 0 bases; unmatched junction bases: 6. This CDR3 region has 14 residues. Germline loops: CDR1 DFQATT, CDR2 SNEGSKA (reference sequence).

This clonotype has ten or more counts. This chain uses TRBV27 with TRBJ1-5; 8 bases align to TRBD1. Trimming cost V 4 bases and J 6 bases; bases outside gene matches: 14. Germline assignment: CDR1 MNHEY and CDR2 SMNVEV (reference sequence). This CDR3 is built from 17 residues. The CDR3 DNA follows: TGTGCCAGCAGTTCGTATCGAGGACAGGGCGTTCGTCAGCCCCAGCATTTT. Protein product: CASSSYRGQGVRQPQHF.

In its sample, this clonotype was seen a few times. The chain employs TRBV7-8 and TRBJ2-7, with D unclear. The CDR3 loop spans 15 amino acids. The germline gives CDR1 SGHVS, CDR2 FQNEAQ. With 5 bases removed from V and 2 bases from J, the gap between germline ends came to 16 bases. CDR3 protein: CASSAVGQSTYEQYF. The CDR3 DNA follows: TGTGCCAGCAGCGCAGTTGGCCAGTCGACCTACGAGCAGTACTTC.

Ten or more counts support this clonotype. The genes are TRBV20-1 and TRBJ2-7; D remains ambiguous. Deletions cut 5 bases from V and 0 bases from J, with 11 bases between. Germline assignment: CDR1 DFQATT and CDR2 SNEGSKA (reference sequence). The CDR3 is 13 residues long. The CDR3 DNA is TGCAGTGCTGCCTACAAGAGCTCCTACGAGCAGTACTTC. Its translation is CSAAYKSSYEQYF.

This clonotype was picked up a small number of times. DNA for the CDR3: TGTGCCAGCAGTTCCCCGGGAGTAGGGGAGACCCAGTACTTC. Amino acids: CASSSPGVGETQYF. This chain connects TRBV6-5 to TRBJ2-5, with a weak D call TRBD2 (6 bases). The CDR3 is 14 residues long. V was pared by 4 bases and J by 5 bases, with 14 bases between. CDR1 and CDR2 (germline): MNHEY, SVGAGI.

This clonotype was observed many times. The V call is TRBV24-1, the J call TRBJ1-2; D gene ambiguous. Trimming removed 2 bases from V and 8 bases from J, with 5 bases in between. Per the germline V gene, CDR1 is KGHDR and CDR2 is SFDVKD. CDR3 length equals 11 residues. The CDR3: CATSDSLGYTF. The CDR3 DNA is TGTGCCACCAGTGATTCCCTCGGCTACACCTTC.

As regards this clonotype: A read error may produce the germline difference seen at one junction end. The genes are TRBV2 and TRBJ2-7, with a possible D match to TRBD2 (5 bases). Germline V gene lookup returns CDR1 SNHLY and CDR2 FYNNEI. This CDR3 contains 15 residues. The CDR3 loop reads CASSLGPSSFYEQYF. For the CDR3, the DNA is TGTGCCAGCAGCCTCGGCCCTAGCTCCTTCTACGAGCAGTACTTT.

This clonotype occurred many times. CDR3 sequence: CASSEVERIGFFGKNTEAFF. Written as DNA, the CDR3 is TGTGCCAGCAGTGAAGTGGAGAGGATTGGGTTTTTCGGTAAGAACACTGAAGCTTTCTTT. The chain joins TRBV2 to TRBJ1-1; D not resolved. The CDR3 is 20 amino acids. Germline V CDR1 and CDR2: SNHLY, FYNNEI. V lost 1 base, J lost 1 base, and 25 bases lay in between.

The table lists this clonotype with many counts. V and J are TRBV6-2 or TRBV6-3 and TRBJ2-7; 10 bases are a match to TRBD1. This CDR3 comprises 13 residues. Trimming removed 10 bases from V and 5 bases from J; junction bases left unmatched: 8. Germline lookup yields CDR1 MNHEY and CDR2 SVGEGT. The CDR3, as DNA: TGTGCCACCGCGGGACAGGGGCTTCACGAGCAGTACTTC. Translation: CATAGQGLHEQYF.

This clonotype was counted many times. The rearrangement links TRBV5-1 to TRBJ2-7; D is unclear. The V and J ends lost 0 bases and 8 bases respectively, with 9 bases between them. Germline loops: CDR1 SGHRS, CDR2 YFSETQ. The CDR3 covers 12 residues. CDR3 residues: CASSLGADQQYF. CDR3 coding DNA: TGCGCCAGCAGCTTGGGCGCGGACCAGCAGTACTTC. The variable domain in full, completed from reference TRBV5-1 and TRBJ2-7, reads KAGVTQTPRYLIKTRGQQVTLSCSPISGHRSVSWYQQTPGQGLQFLFEYFSETQRNKGNFPGRFSGRQFSNSRSEMNVSTLELGDSALYLCASSLGADQQYFGPGTRLTVT.

This clonotype was seen repeatedly, ten times or more. The chain carries TRBV6-2 or TRBV6-3 and TRBJ1-6; the D is unclear. This CDR3 has 15 residues. V gave up 7 bases and J gave up 3 bases, with 13 bases separating them. Germline loops: CDR1 MNHEY, CDR2 SVGEGT. This CDR3 reads CASTRTSVYNSPLHF. The DNA for the CDR3 is TGTGCCAGCACTCGGACGTCCGTCTATAATTCACCCCTCCACTTT.

The V and J genes are TRBV6-1 and TRBJ1-2; no firm D call. CDR3 length equals 13 residues. Germline V gene sequence: CDR1 MNHNS, CDR2 SASEGT. The V end lost 7 bases, the J end lost 6 bases, and 15 bases lay between the germline ends. The CDR3 DNA reads as TGTGCCAGCACCCGGTCCCAAGGCCATGGCTACACCTTC. This sequence encodes CASTRSQGHGYTF.